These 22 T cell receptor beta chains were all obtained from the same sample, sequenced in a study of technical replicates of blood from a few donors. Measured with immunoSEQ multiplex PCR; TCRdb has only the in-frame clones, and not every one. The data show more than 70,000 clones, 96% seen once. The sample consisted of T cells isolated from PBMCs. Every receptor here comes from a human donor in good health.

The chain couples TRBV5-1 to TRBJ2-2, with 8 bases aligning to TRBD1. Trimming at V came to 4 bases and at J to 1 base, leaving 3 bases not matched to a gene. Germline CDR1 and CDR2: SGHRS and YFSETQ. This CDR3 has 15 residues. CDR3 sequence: CASSPGTGNTGELFF. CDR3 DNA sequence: TGCGCCAGCAGCCCCGGGACAGGGAACACCGGGGAGCTGTTTTTT.

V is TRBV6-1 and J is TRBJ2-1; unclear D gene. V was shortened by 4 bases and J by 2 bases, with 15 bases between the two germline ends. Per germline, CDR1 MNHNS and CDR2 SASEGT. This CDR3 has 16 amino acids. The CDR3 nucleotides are TGTGCCAGCAGTGCGTTGGAGAGCGTCGCCTACAATGAGCAGTTCTTC. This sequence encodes CASSALESVAYNEQFF.

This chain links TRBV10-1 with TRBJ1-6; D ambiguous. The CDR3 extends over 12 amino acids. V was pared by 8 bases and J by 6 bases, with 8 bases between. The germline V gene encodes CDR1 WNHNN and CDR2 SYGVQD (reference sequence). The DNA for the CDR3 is TGCGCCAGCTCCGGCGGTAATTCACCCCTCCACTTT. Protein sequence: CASSGGNSPLHF.

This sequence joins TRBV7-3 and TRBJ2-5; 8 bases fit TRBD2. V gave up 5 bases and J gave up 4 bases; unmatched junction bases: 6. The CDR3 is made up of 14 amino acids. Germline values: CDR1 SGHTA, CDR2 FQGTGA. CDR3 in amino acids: CASSLGGAGETQYF. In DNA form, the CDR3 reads TGTGCCAGCAGCCTCGGGGGGGCGGGAGAGACCCAGTACTTC.

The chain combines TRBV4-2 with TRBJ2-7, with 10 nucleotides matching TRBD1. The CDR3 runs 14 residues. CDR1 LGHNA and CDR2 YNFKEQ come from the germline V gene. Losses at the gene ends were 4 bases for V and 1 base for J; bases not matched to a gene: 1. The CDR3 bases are TGTGCCAGCAGCCCGGGACAGGGGTCCTACGAGCAGTACTTC. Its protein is CASSPGQGSYEQYF.

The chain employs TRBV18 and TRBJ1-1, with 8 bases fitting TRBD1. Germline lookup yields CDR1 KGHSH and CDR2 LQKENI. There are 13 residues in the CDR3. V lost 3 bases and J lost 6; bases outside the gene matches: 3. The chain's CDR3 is CASSPQGAAEAFF. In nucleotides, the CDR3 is TGTGCCAGCTCACCTCAGGGGGCGGCTGAAGCTTTCTTT.

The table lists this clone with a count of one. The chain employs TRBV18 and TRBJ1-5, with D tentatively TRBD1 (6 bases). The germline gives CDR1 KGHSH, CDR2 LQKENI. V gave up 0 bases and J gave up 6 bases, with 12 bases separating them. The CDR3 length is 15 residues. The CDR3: CASSPPGGGPQPQHF. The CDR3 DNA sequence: TGTGCCAGCTCACCACCGGGGGGGGGCCCTCAGCCCCAGCATTTT.

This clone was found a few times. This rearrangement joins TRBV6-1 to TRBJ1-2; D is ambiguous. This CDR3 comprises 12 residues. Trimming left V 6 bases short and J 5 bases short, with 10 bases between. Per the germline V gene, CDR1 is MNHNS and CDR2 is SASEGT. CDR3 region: CASRMDFYGYTF. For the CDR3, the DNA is TGTGCCAGCAGGATGGACTTTTATGGCTACACCTTC.

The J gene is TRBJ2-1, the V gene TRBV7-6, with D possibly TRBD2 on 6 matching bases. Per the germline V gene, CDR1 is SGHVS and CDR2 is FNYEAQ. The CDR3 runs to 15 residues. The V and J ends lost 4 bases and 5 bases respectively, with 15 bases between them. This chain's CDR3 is CASSSQTSLDNEQFF. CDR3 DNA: TGTGCCAGCAGCTCTCAGACTAGTTTGGACAATGAGCAGTTCTTC.

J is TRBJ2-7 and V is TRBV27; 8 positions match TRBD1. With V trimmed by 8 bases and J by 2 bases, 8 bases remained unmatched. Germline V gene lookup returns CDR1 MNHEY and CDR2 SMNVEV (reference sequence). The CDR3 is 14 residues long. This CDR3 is CASRYGTGTYEQYF. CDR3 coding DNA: TGTGCCAGCCGATACGGGACAGGTACCTACGAGCAGTACTTC.

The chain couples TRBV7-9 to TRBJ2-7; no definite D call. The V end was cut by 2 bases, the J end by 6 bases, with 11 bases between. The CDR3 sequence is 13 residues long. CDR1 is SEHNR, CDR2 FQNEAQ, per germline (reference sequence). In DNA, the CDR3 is TGTGCCAGCAGCTTAAAGGCTGGCGGCGAGCAGTACTTC. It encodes CASSLKAGGEQYF.

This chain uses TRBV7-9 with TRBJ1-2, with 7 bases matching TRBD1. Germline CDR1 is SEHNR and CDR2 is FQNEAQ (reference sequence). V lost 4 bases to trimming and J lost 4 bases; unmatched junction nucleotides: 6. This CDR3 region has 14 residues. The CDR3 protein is CASSSTGAGYGYTF. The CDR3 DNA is TGTGCCAGCAGCTCAACAGGGGCGGGCTATGGCTACACCTTC.

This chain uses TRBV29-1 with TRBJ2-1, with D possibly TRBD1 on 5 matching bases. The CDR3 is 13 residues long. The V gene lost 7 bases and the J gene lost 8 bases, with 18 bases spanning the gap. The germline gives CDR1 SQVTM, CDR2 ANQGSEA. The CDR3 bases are TGCAGCGCCGGACATGTAGGGTTCGATGAGCAGTTCTTC. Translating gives CSAGHVGFDEQFF.

This CDR3 is CASRTTGALNTEAFF. In DNA, the CDR3 is TGCGCCAGCAGGACGACAGGGGCCTTGAACACTGAAGCTTTCTTT. This sequence joins TRBV10-2 and TRBJ1-1, with 8 bases lining up with TRBD1. V trimming: 6 bases; J trimming: 0 bases; junction bases outside the gene matches: 6. This CDR3 is built from 15 residues. Germline CDR1 is WSHSY and CDR2 is SAAADI.

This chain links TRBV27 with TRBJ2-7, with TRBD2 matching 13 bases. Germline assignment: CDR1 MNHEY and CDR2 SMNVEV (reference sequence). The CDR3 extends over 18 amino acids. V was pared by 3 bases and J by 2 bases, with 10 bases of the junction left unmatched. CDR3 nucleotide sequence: TGTGCCAGCAGTTTGGTGACTAGCGGGAGGCGGGGCACCTACGAGCAGTACTTC. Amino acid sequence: CASSLVTSGRRGTYEQYF.

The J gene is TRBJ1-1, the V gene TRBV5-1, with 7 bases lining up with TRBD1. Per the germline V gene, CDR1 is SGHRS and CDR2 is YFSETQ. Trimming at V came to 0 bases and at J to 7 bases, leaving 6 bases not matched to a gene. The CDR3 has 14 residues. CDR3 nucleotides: TGCGCCAGCAGCTTGGTCCAGGGGGTATATGAAGCTTTCTTT. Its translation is CASSLVQGVYEAFF.

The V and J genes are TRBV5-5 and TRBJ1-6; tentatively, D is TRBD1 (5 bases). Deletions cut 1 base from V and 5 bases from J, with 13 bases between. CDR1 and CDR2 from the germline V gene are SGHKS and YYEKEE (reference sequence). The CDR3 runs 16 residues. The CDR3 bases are TGTGCCAGCAGCTTGTATTTGACAGCTAATAATTCACCCCTCCACTTT. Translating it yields CASSLYLTANNSPLHF.

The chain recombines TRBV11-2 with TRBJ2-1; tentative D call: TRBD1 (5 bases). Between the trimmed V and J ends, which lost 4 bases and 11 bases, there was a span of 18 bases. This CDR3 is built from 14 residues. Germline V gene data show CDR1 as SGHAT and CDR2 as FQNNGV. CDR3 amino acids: CASSSNQGRQKQFF. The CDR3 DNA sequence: TGTGCCAGCAGCTCCAACCAGGGCAGGCAAAAGCAGTTCTTC. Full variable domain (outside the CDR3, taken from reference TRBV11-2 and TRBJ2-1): EAGVAQSPRYKIIEKRQSVAFWCNPISGHATLYWYQQILGQGPKLLIQFQNNGVVDDSQLPKDRFSAERLKGVDSTLKIQPAKLEDSAVYLCASSSNQGRQKQFFGPGTRLTVL.

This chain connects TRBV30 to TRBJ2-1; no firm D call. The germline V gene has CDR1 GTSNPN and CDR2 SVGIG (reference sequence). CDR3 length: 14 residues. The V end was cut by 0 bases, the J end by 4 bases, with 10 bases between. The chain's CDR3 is CAWSVLLKYNEQFF. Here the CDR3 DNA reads TGTGCCTGGAGTGTATTACTGAAGTACAATGAGCAGTTCTTC.

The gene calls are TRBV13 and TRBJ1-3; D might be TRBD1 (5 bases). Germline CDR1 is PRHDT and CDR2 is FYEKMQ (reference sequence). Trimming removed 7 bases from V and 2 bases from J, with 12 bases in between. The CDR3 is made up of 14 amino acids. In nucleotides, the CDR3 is TGTGCCAGCAATCAGGGTGGCCCTGGAAACACCATATATTTT. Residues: CASNQGGPGNTIYF.

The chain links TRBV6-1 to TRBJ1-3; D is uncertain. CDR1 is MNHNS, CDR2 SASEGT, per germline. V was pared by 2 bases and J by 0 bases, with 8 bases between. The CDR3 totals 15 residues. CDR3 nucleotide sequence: TGTGCCAGCAGTGAACGGCGGGTCTCTGGAAACACCATATATTTT. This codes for CASSERRVSGNTIYF.

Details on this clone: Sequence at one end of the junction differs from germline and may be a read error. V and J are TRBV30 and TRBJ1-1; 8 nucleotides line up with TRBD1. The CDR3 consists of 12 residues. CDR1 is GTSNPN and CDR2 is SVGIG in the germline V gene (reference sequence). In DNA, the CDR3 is TGTGTCTGGGATACAGGGGGCACTGAAGCTTTCTTT. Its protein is CVWDTGGTEAFF.